This T cell receptor (beta chain) was recorded in a study of shared clonotypes between healthy human individuals. For the study at large: Each donor contributed plates that comprised three CD4 naive, three CD4 memory, two CD8 naive and one CD8 memory. Findings and caveats of the study: Donor scarcity curtailed the genetic and exposure-history diversity represented herein.

CD4+ cell separation produced CD45RA+ naive and CD45RA-negative memory subsets. Here immunoSEQ multiplex PCR was the method, and the copy in TCRdb shows in-frame clones only, minus some. The sample holds about 2.5 million clones, 85% to 95% seen once. Concerning this clone itself: Antigen: not known.

The germline V and J ends were trimmed by 7 bases and 6 bases, with 13 bases remaining between them. CDR1 is SNHLY and CDR2 is FYNNEI in the germline V gene. The CDR3 contains 13 residues. The chain couples TRBV2 to TRBJ2-1, with D possibly TRBD1 on 6 matching bases. Sequencing was performed on naive CD4+ T cells from PBMCs. The sample's subset: CD45RA+ positively selected. The clonotype was recovered from a young man in good health. Some clones in this sample may be carry-over from other donors' samples. In nucleotides, the CDR3 is TGTGCCAGCACCCAGACAGGAGCCAATGAGCAGTTCTTC. This codes for CASTQTGANEQFF.